This T cell receptor (beta chain) stems from a study of T cell clusters in autoimmune cytopenias. TRB was amplified by touch-down multiplex PCR, primer pools A and B combined. From the multiplex PCR reads, TCRdb lists one entry per CDR3 protein and no DNA. The sample table sets out about 3,500 distinct CDR3 sequences. Overall study findings and caveats: No experiment has yet validated the function of the T cell clusters defined in silico.

With respect to this clonotype: Its antigen is currently unknown.

Each sample's input was roughly 270 ng genomic DNA, 35,000 to 40,000 genome equivalents. The CDR3 loop spans 14 amino acids. The germline V gene encodes CDR1 DFQATT and CDR2 SNEGSKA (reference sequence). This sequence was found in a human donor with an autoimmune cytopenia or autoimmune hepatitis (not recorded which). The gene calls are TRBV20-1 and TRBJ2-6; TCRdb reports TRBD1, a call that lacks DNA to check it against. The material sequenced was peripheral blood. CDR3 sequence: CSAGGGSGANVLTF.